The text below deals with one T cell receptor (beta chain). Trimming cost V 4 bases and J 8 bases; bases outside gene matches: 7. In germline, CDR1 is SGHAT, CDR2 FQNNGV. This CDR3 is 15 amino acids long. The sample belongs to a study of early T cells in non-severe SARS-CoV-2 infection. For the study at large: The study sequenced bulk RNA from unsorted whole blood, with chains unpaired.

The TCR library protocol attached unique molecular identifiers to the individual cDNA molecules. Via MiXCR, TCRdb re-called the 5' RACE reads, giving one row per CDR3 protein. This table has roughly 72,000 distinct CDR3 sequences, approximately 13% appearing once. The sequencing used whole blood, collected at baseline. The chain uses TRBV11-2 and TRBJ1-4, with TRBD1 identical over 10 bases. This clonotype was obtained from an adult who was a healthcare worker with PCR-confirmed SARS-CoV-2 infection or an uninfected control (not recorded which). The CDR3 loop reads CASSSRQGAAEKLFF. CDR3 coding DNA: TGTGCCAGCAGCTCCCGACAGGGGGCGGCGGAAAAACTGTTTTTT.